The 3 T cell receptor beta chains in this list originate from one sample, sequenced in a study of shared clonotypes between healthy human individuals. Clones were sequenced by immunoSEQ multiplex PCR, and TCRdb holds only the in-frame ones, with some missing. The sample has over a million clones; approximately 80% are singletons. Source material: memory CD4+ T cells from PBMCs. Subset specified: CD45RA-negative fraction. These receptors were taken from a man aged 18 to 35 in good health. Some clones in this sample may be carry-over from other donors' samples.

This clone came up a few times. Other DNA variants within this sample encode the same CDR3. The gene calls are TRBV9 and TRBJ1-1; no definite D call. Trimming left V 3 bases short and J 1 base short, with 7 bases between. Germline V gives CDR1 SGDLS, CDR2 YYNGEE. There are 13 residues in the CDR3. The CDR3 DNA is TGTGCCAGCAGCGCAACAGCGAACACTGAAGCTTTCTTT. Amino acid sequence: CASSATANTEAFF.

The V and J genes are TRBV4-2 and TRBJ1-2; D unresolved. V lost 1 base to trimming and J lost 5 bases, with 8 bases between them. Looked up from germline, CDR1 is LGHNA and CDR2 is YNFKEQ. The CDR3 has 13 amino acids. CDR3 in DNA: TGTGCCAGCAGCCAAGGAGGAGAGTATGGCTACACCTTC. This codes for CASSQGGEYGYTF.

The chain has TRBV2 and TRBJ2-1; D may be TRBD2 (5 bases). CDR3 length equals 16 residues. CDR1 and CDR2 (germline): SNHLY, FYNNEI. V was cut by 2 bases and J by 6 bases, with 17 bases left in between. The CDR3 nucleotides read TGTGCCAGCAGTGAATTTTTTGGGAAACGGGGCAATGAGCAGTTCTTC. Amino acid sequence: CASSEFFGKRGNEQFF.